Presented here are 15 T cell receptor beta chains from one specimen sequenced in a study of T cell responses to AZD1222 COVID-19 vaccine. Sequencing used immunoSEQ multiplex PCR; TCRdb keeps in-frame clones, though not all of them. The data hold about 93,000 clones, with roughly 91% observed a single time. The sequencing here drew on peripheral blood, taken on day 0 of MenACWY control vaccination. These receptor sequences come from an adult in good health.

The chain carries TRBV7-9 and TRBJ1-3; D is uncertain. The CDR3 covers 13 residues. Germline-derived CDR1 and CDR2 are SEHNR and FQNEAQ (reference sequence). Trimming removed 1 base at V and 4 bases at J, with 5 bases between. CDR3 region: CASSLVIGNTIYF. The CDR3 DNA reads TGTGCCAGCAGCTTAGTTATAGGAAACACCATATATTTT.

This chain joins TRBV11-2 and TRBJ1-6, with D possibly TRBD1 on 5 matching bases. Trimming pared 6 bases from V and 5 bases from J, leaving 11 bases between. CDR1 is SGHAT and CDR2 is FQNNGV in the germline V gene. The CDR3 has 14 amino acids. The CDR3 is CASRGTADNSPLHF. CDR3 nucleotides: TGTGCCAGCAGGGGGACCGCTGATAATTCACCCCTCCACTTT.

The chain joins TRBV6-2 or TRBV6-3 to TRBJ2-7; no clear D gene. The CDR3 has 16 amino acids. CDR1 and CDR2 from the germline V gene are MNHEY and SVGEGT. Trimming removed 0 bases from V and 3 bases from J, with 15 bases in between. As DNA, the CDR3 is TGTGCCAGCAGTTACTCGGCTGGCACCTTATACTACGAGCAGTACTTC. Amino acid sequence: CASSYSAGTLYYEQYF.

In this sample, this clone turned up a few times. The genes are TRBV19 and TRBJ1-1; D is uncertain. V dropped 3 bases and J dropped 4 bases, with 12 bases sitting between them. The CDR3 spans 14 residues. The germline V gene has CDR1 LNHDA and CDR2 SQIVND (reference sequence). This CDR3 is CASSMSGWGTEAFF. The CDR3, as DNA: TGTGCCAGTAGTATGTCCGGTTGGGGCACTGAAGCTTTCTTT.

The sample holds a few counts of this clone. V gene TRBV5-6 combines with J gene TRBJ1-2, with a weak D call TRBD1 (5 bases). Germline V lookup: CDR1 SGHDT, CDR2 YYEEEE. V lost 1 base and J lost 2, with 9 bases in between. The CDR3 contains 14 residues. The CDR3 DNA reads TGTGCCAGCAGCTTGTTGACAGCCAACTATGGCTACACCTTC. It translates to CASSLLTANYGYTF. Based on the CDR3 plus reference TRBV5-6 and TRBJ1-2, the full variable domain is DAGVTQSPTHLIKTRGQQVTLRCSPKSGHDTVSWYQQALGQGPQFIFQYYEEEERQRGNFPDRFSGHQFPNYSSELNVNALLLGDSALYLCASSLLTANYGYTFGSGTRLTVV.

This rearrangement joins TRBV10-1 to TRBJ1-1; no reliable D call. The CDR3 is 12 amino acids. The germline gives CDR1 WNHNN, CDR2 SYGVQD (reference sequence). Trimming removed 5 bases at V and 5 bases at J, with 9 bases between. CDR3 in amino acids: CASSPDGTEAFF. The DNA of the CDR3 is TGCGCCAGCAGTCCCGACGGTACTGAAGCTTTCTTT.

The chain couples TRBV21-1 to TRBJ1-2. TRBV21-1 is recorded as a pseudogene. CDR3 length equals 16 residues. The CDR3: CASSTPAGPPSYGYTF. CDR3 coding DNA: TGTGCCAGCAGCACCCCTGCGGGGCCTCCGAGCTATGGCTACACCTTC.

The gene calls are TRBV11-2 and TRBJ1-2; TRBD1 is a possible D gene (6 bases). In germline, CDR1 is SGHAT, CDR2 FQNNGV. This CDR3 region has 15 residues. The ends were cut back, 2 bases at V and 2 bases at J, with 12 bases in the middle. The DNA of the CDR3 is TGTGCCAGCAGCTTACGGCAGGGGTGGAACTATGGCTACACCTTC. As protein: CASSLRQGWNYGYTF.

This rearrangement joins TRBV30 to TRBJ1-2, with 8 bases fitting TRBD1. Per germline, CDR1 GTSNPN and CDR2 SVGIG (reference sequence). The junction had 12 bases not matched to a gene; V was cut back by 6 bases and J by 3 bases. The CDR3 runs 15 residues. The CDR3 DNA reads TGTGCCTGCAAGGGGCAGGGGGCGCAGGACTATGGCTACACCTTC. Translation: CACKGQGAQDYGYTF. Using reference TRBV30 and TRBJ1-2 for the parts outside the CDR3, the full variable domain is SQTIHQWPATLVQPVGSPLSLECTVEGTSNPNLYWYRQAAGRGLQLLFYSVGIGQISSEVPQNLSASRPQDRQFILSSKKLLLSDSGFYLCACKGQGAQDYGYTFGSGTRLTVV.

The CDR3 nucleotides are TGTGCCAGCAGCTATCAGGGTGAAGAAAAACTGTTTTTT. Residues: CASSYQGEEKLFF. The genes are TRBV5-8 and TRBJ1-4; TRBD1 is a possible D gene (5 bases). This CDR3 comprises 13 residues. Trimming stripped 3 bases from V and 8 bases from J, with 11 bases between. Per the germline V gene, CDR1 is SGHTS and CDR2 is YDEGEE.

This clone was found once. This rearrangement joins TRBV28 to TRBJ1-2; 9 positions agree with TRBD1. Germline trimming cut 5 bases from V and 6 bases from J; bases unmatched to any gene: 10. This CDR3 spans 15 amino acids. Germline-derived CDR1 and CDR2 are MDHEN and SYDVKM. The DNA for the CDR3 is TGTGCCAGCAGTCCGGGGACAGGGCTCGGGGATGGCTACACCTTC. Translation gives CASSPGTGLGDGYTF.

As DNA, the CDR3 is TGTGCACCGATAGCGGGGGGCGGCACAGATACGCAGTATTTT. Translation: CAPIAGGGTDTQYF. The V and J genes are TRBV12-2 and TRBJ2-3; the tabulated D call, TRBD2, remains unverified against the DNA. TRBV12-2 is a known pseudogene. The CDR3 length is 14 residues.

J is TRBJ2-1 and V is TRBV11-2, with 11 bases identical to TRBD2. V trimming: 5 bases; J trimming: 5 bases; junction bases outside the gene matches: 8. The germline V gene has CDR1 SGHAT and CDR2 FQNNGV. The CDR3 is made up of 16 amino acids. The CDR3 protein is CASSPPPSGGNNEQFF. CDR3 bases: TGTGCCAGCAGCCCCCCCCCTAGCGGGGGGAACAATGAGCAGTTCTTC.

The table lists this clone with a few counts. The V and J genes are TRBV7-9 and TRBJ1-1, with D possibly matching TRBD1 (6 bases). This CDR3 is built from 12 residues. CDR1 SEHNR and CDR2 FQNEAQ come from the germline V gene (reference sequence). Trimming pared 6 bases from V and 8 bases from J, leaving 13 bases between. CDR3 in DNA: TGTGCCAGCAGTACAGGGCACGCAGAAGCTTTCTTT. Protein sequence: CASSTGHAEAFF.

The V gene is TRBV5-4, the J gene TRBJ2-2; no firm D call. Germline V gene data show CDR1 as SGHNT and CDR2 as YYREEE (reference sequence). The CDR3 length is 12 residues. The V gene lost 0 bases and the J gene lost 3 bases, with 0 bases spanning the gap. CDR3 residues: CASSLDTGELFF. The CDR3 DNA follows: TGTGCCAGCAGCTTGGACACCGGGGAGCTGTTTTTT.